These T cell receptor beta chains were read from a single sample in a study of T cells in Graves' hyperthyroidism and ophthalmopathy. TCRdb redid the calling of the multiplex PCR reads with MiXCR, one entry per CDR3 protein. The profile shows hundreds of thousands of distinct CDR3 sequences, around 13% of them singletons. Sequenced: blood. The receptors here all came from a woman aged 18-29 years with Graves' hyperthyroidism. CDR3s include the opening cysteine and the closing phenylalanine or tryptophan. D genes are given only for firm matches. For some rows the clone size is stated as once, few or many, or as a class when expanded; others skip it.

CASSAYPGDSSYEQYF	TGCGCCAGCTCAGCCTACCCAGGGGATTCCTCCTACGAGCAGTACTTC	few	-	TRBV4-1	TRBJ2-7
CASSLVAGNTGELFF	TGTGCCAGCAGCTTAGTTGCAGGGAACACCGGGGAGCTGTTTTTT	many	-	TRBV5-1	TRBJ2-2
CASSLNTGSYGYTF	TGTGCCAGCAGCCTTAACACAGGGAGCTATGGCTACACCTTC	many	-	TRBV7-2	TRBJ1-2
CASSPSTSGRAGELFF	TGCGCCAGCAGCCCTTCGACTAGCGGGAGGGCCGGGGAGCTGTTTTTT	-	TRBD2	TRBV4-3	TRBJ2-2
CASSLVAGNSLYEQYF	TGTGCCAGCAGCTTAGTTGCGGGAAACTCCCTTTACGAGCAGTACTTC	many	-	TRBV7-2	TRBJ2-7
CAWSVQGGYEQYF	TGTGCCTGGAGTGTACAAGGAGGCTACGAGCAGTACTTC	many	-	TRBV30	TRBJ2-7
CASSAGTEETQYF	TGTGCCAGCAGCGCCGGAACCGAAGAGACCCAGTACTTC	-	-	TRBV5-8	TRBJ2-5
CASSEATGSNFGCTF	TGTGCCAGCAGTGAAGCAACAGGAAGCAACTTTGGCTGCACCTTC	-	-	TRBV2	TRBJ1-2
CASSLEQMDTQYF	TGTGCCAGCAGCTTAGAACAAATGGATACGCAGTATTTT	many	-	TRBV11-3	TRBJ2-3
CASTGTRGDTQYF	TGCGCCAGCACTGGGACGAGGGGAGATACGCAGTATTTT	-	-	TRBV10-2	TRBJ2-3
CASSGTRGLTDTQYF	TGTGCCAGCAGCGGGACAAGGGGCTTGACAGATACGCAGTATTTT	many	-	TRBV2	TRBJ2-3
CATSDLWGVGEQFF	TGTGCCACCAGTGATTTGTGGGGGGTAGGTGAGCAGTTCTTC	many	-	TRBV24-1	TRBJ2-1
CASSPPGTEAFF	TGTGCCAGCAGCCCCCCCGGCACTGAAGCTTTCTTT	many	-	TRBV3-1	TRBJ1-1
CASSWVGTAGNTIYF	TGTGCCAGCAGCTGGGTAGGGACCGCTGGAAACACCATATATTTT	-	-	TRBV5-6	TRBJ1-3
CAWRESRDYGYTF	TGTGCCTGGAGGGAATCCCGGGACTATGGCTACACCTTC	-	-	TRBV30	TRBJ1-2
CASSQDRQRARYTF	TGTGCCAGCAGCCAAGACCGCCAGAGGGCTCGCTACACCTTC	many	-	TRBV3-1	TRBJ1-2
CASRWVGLEEGGYTF	TGTGCCAGCAGATGGGTTGGTTTAGAGGAAGGTGGCTACACCTTC	many	-	TRBV2	TRBJ1-2
CASTPGGPEQYF	TGCGCCAGCACCCCAGGAGGGCCTGAGCAGTACTTC	-	-	TRBV5-1	TRBJ2-7
CASSLAIGAGEETQYF	TGCGCCAGCAGCTTGGCCATTGGCGCGGGAGAGGAGACCCAGTACTTC	few	TRBD2	TRBV5-1	TRBJ2-5
CASSGSGQGPYEQYF	TGTGCCAGCAGCGGCTCGGGACAGGGGCCCTACGAGCAGTACTTC	many	TRBD1	TRBV9	TRBJ2-7
CASSLGRNTGELLF	TGTGCCAGCAGTCTCGGCAGGAACACCGGGGAGCTGCTTTTT	-	-	TRBV2	TRBJ2-2
CASSSTRTGLYNSPLHF	TGTGCCAGCAGTTCCACCCGGACAGGCCTATATAATTCACCCCTCCACTTT	many	TRBD1	TRBV27	TRBJ1-6
CASSPETGSGQPQHF	TGTGCCAGCTCACCTGAGACAGGGTCGGGTCAGCCCCAGCATTTT	many	TRBD1	TRBV18	TRBJ1-5
CASSLDGRVISGELFF	TGTGCCAGCAGCTTAGATGGCAGGGTTATATCCGGGGAGCTGTTTTTT	many	-	TRBV11-3	TRBJ2-2
CSGSRGRANYEQYF	TGCAGTGGATCGCGGGGCAGGGCAAACTACGAGCAGTACTTC	-	-	TRBV20-1	TRBJ2-7
CASGPGAAGELFF	TGTGCCAGCGGCCCGGGGGCGGCCGGGGAGCTGTTTTTT	-	-	TRBV7-9	TRBJ2-2
CASSPPNGETQYF	TGTGCCAGCTCACCTCCGAACGGAGAGACCCAGTACTTC	-	-	TRBV18	TRBJ2-5
CASVTLGQGNYEQYF	TGTGCCAGCGTTACGCTCGGACAGGGTAACTACGAGCAGTACTTC	many	TRBD1	TRBV2	TRBJ2-7
CASSRTSGRGGGETQYF	TGTGCCAGCAGTAGGACTAGCGGGAGGGGCGGGGGGGAGACCCAGTACTTC	many	TRBD2	TRBV6-1	TRBJ2-5
CAWSMSWPFGGYGYTF	TGTGCCTGGAGTATGTCCTGGCCTTTTGGCGGCTATGGCTACACCTTC	-	-	TRBV30	TRBJ1-2
CASSLHLSGSEQFF	TGTGCCAGCAGTTTACACCTGTCCGGTTCCGAGCAGTTCTTC	few	-	TRBV12-3/TRBV12-4	TRBJ2-1
CSARTGTGSQETQYF	TGCAGTGCTAGAACCGGGACAGGGAGCCAAGAGACCCAGTACTTC	-	TRBD1	TRBV20-1	TRBJ2-5
CASSLNPKNTQYF	TGCGCCAGCAGCTTGAACCCCAAAAATACGCAGTATTTT	-	-	TRBV5-1	TRBJ2-3
CASSRQGGQETQYF	TGTGCCAGCAGTAGACAGGGGGGACAAGAGACCCAGTACTTC	-	TRBD1	TRBV12-3/TRBV12-4	TRBJ2-5
CSATGGRRARRGSNQPQHF	TGCAGTGCGACGGGCGGACGCCGGGCCCGGAGGGGAAGCAATCAGCCCCAGCATTTT	-	-	TRBV20-1	TRBJ1-5
CASSLLGSRVYEQYF	TGTGCCAGCAGTCTCCTCGGGAGTAGGGTCTACGAGCAGTACTTC	few	-	TRBV27	TRBJ2-7
CASSVPGQPPDF	TGTGCCAGCAGCGTTCCGGGTCAACCCCCCGACTTC	-	-	TRBV7-9	TRBJ2-6
CASSSGQGWSHEQYF	TGTGCCAGCAGTTCGGGACAGGGTTGGTCCCACGAGCAGTACTTC	many	TRBD1	TRBV6-1	TRBJ2-7
CSVELRSTLTYEQYF	TGCAGCGTTGAACTCCGATCGACTCTGACCTACGAGCAGTACTTC	many	-	TRBV29-1	TRBJ2-7
CSASPGGARNQPQHF	TGCAGTGCTAGTCCAGGGGGCGCGCGCAATCAGCCCCAGCATTTT	-	TRBD1	TRBV20-1	TRBJ1-5
CASTTLGGVGGNQPQHF	TGTGCCAGTACTACCCTGGGAGGGGTAGGGGGCAATCAGCCCCAGCATTTT	many	-	TRBV2	TRBJ1-5
CASSEMSGKTEAFF	TGTGCCAGCAGTGAAATGTCCGGGAAAACTGAAGCTTTCTTT	many	-	TRBV2	TRBJ1-1
CATSTSGRAEGSYNEQFF	TGTGCCACCTCGACTAGCGGGAGGGCAGAAGGATCCTACAATGAGCAGTTCTTC	many	TRBD2	TRBV24-1	TRBJ2-1
CSAMVGNGNQPQHF	TGCAGTGCTATGGTGGGGAACGGCAATCAGCCCCAGCATTTT	-	-	TRBV20-1	TRBJ1-5
CASKRELVGELFF	TGTGCCAGCAAGCGGGAGCTTGTCGGGGAGCTGTTTTTT	many	TRBD2	TRBV6-1	TRBJ2-2
CSAPNPNRGGETQYF	TGCAGTGCTCCCAACCCCAACAGGGGTGGGGAGACCCAGTACTTC	many	TRBD1	TRBV20-1	TRBJ2-5
CASRSGIAGDEQFF	TGTGCCAGTAGGAGCGGGATTGCGGGGGATGAGCAGTTCTTC	few	TRBD2	TRBV19	TRBJ2-1
CASSSPGQGGSPLHF	TGTGCCAGCAGTTCTCCGGGACAGGGGGGATCACCCCTCCACTTT	many	TRBD1	TRBV28	TRBJ1-6
CTGTPHTQYNEQFF	TGCACTGGCACCCCCCATACGCAATACAATGAGCAGTTCTTC	many	-	TRBV20-1	TRBJ2-1
CASSQVGPKDEAFF	TGCGCCAGCAGCCAAGTCGGCCCTAAAGATGAAGCTTTCTTT	-	-	TRBV4-1	TRBJ1-1
CAISLVPGAATSGANVLTF	TGTGCCATTTCGTTGGTACCGGGGGCCGCAACGTCTGGGGCCAACGTCCTGACTTTC	-	-	TRBV10-3	TRBJ2-6
CASSIDGAKNIQYF	TGTGCCAGTAGTATAGATGGGGCCAAAAACATTCAGTACTTC	few	-	TRBV19	TRBJ2-4
CASSVQGGHGELFF	TGTGCCAGCAGTGTACAGGGGGGGCACGGGGAGCTGTTTTTT	-	-	TRBV2	TRBJ2-2
CAWSLGGPWNEQFF	TGTGCCTGGAGTTTGGGAGGGCCCTGGAATGAGCAGTTCTTC	many	TRBD2	TRBV30	TRBJ2-1
CASSREPPYRASLAEQYF	TGTGCCAGCAGCAGAGAACCCCCTTACAGGGCCTCGCTGGCGGAGCAGTACTTC	-	-	TRBV7-8	TRBJ2-7